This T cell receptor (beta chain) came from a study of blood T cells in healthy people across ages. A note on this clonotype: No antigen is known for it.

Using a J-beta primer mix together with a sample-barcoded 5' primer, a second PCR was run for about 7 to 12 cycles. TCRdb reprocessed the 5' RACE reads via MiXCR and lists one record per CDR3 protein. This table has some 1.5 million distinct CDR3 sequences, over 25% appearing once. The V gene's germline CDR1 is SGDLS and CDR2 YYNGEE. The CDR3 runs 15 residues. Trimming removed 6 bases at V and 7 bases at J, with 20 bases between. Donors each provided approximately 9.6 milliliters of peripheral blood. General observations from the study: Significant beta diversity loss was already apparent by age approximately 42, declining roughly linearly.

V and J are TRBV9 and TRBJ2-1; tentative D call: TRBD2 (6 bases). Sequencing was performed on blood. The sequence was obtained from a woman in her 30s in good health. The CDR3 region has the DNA TGTGCCAGCACCAACGACGGGGCGGGGCGAAATGAGCAGTTCTTC. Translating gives CASTNDGAGRNEQFF.